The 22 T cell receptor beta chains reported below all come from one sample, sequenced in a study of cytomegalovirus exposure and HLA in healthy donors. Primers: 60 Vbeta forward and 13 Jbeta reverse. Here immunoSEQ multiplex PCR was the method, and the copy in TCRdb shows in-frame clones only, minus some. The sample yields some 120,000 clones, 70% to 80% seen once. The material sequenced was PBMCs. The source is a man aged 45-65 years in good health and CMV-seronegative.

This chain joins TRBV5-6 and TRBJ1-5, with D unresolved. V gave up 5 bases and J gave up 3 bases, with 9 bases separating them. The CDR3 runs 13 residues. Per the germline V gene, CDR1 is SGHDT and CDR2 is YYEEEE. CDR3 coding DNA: TGTGCCAGCAGTTCACAGAACAATCAGCCCCAGCATTTT. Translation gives CASSSQNNQPQHF. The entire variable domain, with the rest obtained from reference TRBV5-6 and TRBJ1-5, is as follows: DAGVTQSPTHLIKTRGQQVTLRCSPKSGHDTVSWYQQALGQGPQFIFQYYEEEERQRGNFPDRFSGHQFPNYSSELNVNALLLGDSALYLCASSSQNNQPQHFGDGTRLSIL.

CDR3 residues: CASRAPPGAQYF. CDR3 in DNA: TGTGCCAGCAGGGCCCCCCCAGGGGCCCAGTACTTC. The V call is TRBV2, the J call TRBJ2-5, with D maybe TRBD1 (6 bases). The germline CDR1 and CDR2 sequences are SNHLY and FYNNEI. The V end was cut by 6 bases, the J end by 9 bases, with 14 bases between. This CDR3 is 12 amino acids long.

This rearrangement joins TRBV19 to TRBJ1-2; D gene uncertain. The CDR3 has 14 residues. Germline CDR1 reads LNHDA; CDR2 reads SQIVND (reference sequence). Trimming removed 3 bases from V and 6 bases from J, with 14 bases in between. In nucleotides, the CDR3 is TGTGCCAGTAGTATGAGGAGTCAAGCAGATGGCTACACCTTC. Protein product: CASSMRSQADGYTF.

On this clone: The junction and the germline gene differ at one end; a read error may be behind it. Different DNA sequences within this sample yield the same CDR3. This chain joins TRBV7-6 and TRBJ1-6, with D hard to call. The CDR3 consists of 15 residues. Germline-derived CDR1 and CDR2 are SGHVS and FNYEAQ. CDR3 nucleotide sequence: TGTGCCAGCAGCCGAGGGAACTCCTATAACTCACCCCTCCACTTT. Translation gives CASSRGNSYNSPLHF. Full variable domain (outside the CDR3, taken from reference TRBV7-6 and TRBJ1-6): GAGVSQSPRYKVTKRGQDVALRCDPISGHVSLYWYRQALGQGPEFLTYFNYEAQQDKSGLPNDRFSAERPEGSISTLTIQRTEQRDSAMYRCASSRGNSYNSPLHFGNGTRLTVT.

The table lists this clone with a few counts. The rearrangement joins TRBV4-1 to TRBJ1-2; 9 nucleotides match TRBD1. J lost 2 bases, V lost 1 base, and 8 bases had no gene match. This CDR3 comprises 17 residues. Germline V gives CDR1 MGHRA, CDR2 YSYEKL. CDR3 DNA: TGCGCCAGCAGCCAAGGGACCTGGGACAGGGCGAACTATGGCTACACCTTC. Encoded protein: CASSQGTWDRANYGYTF.

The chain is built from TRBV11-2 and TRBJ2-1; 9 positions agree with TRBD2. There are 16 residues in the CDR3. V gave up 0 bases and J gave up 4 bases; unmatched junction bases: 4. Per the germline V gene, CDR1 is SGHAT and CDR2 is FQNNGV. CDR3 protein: CASSLDPSGVYNEQFF. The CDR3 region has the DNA TGTGCCAGCAGCTTAGACCCTAGCGGGGTTTACAATGAGCAGTTCTTC.

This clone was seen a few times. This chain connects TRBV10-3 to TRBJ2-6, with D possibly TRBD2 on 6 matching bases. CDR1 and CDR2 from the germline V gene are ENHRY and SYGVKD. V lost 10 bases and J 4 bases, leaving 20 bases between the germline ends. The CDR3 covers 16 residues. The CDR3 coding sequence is TGTGCCACCCCGGGGGTCCCGGCCGCGGGGGCCAACGTCCTGACTTTC. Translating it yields CATPGVPAAGANVLTF.

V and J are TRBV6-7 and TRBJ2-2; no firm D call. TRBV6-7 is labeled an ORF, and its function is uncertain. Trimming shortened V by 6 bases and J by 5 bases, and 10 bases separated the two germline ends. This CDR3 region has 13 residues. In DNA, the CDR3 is TGTGCCAGCAGACCGATAGCTACCGGGGAGCTGTTTTTT. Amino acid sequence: CASRPIATGELFF.

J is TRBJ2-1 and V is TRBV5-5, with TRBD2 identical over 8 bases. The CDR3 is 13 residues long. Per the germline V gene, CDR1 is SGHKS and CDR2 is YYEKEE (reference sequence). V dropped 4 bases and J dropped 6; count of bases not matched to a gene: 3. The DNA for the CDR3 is TGTGCCAGCAGCGTCGGGACTAGCAATGAGCAGTTCTTC. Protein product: CASSVGTSNEQFF.

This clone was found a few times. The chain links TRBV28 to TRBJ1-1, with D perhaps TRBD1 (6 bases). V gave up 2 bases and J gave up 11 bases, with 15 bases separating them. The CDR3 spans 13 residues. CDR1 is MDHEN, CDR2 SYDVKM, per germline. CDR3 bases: TGTGCCAGCAGTTTAGGGGACACTCTAAGGGCTTTCTTT. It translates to CASSLGDTLRAFF. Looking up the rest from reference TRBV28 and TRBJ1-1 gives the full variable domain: DVKVTQSSRYLVKRTGEKVFLECVQDMDHENMFWYRQDPGLGLRLIYFSYDVKMKEKGDIPEGYSVSREKKERFSLILESASTNQTSMYLCASSLGDTLRAFFGQGTRLTVV.

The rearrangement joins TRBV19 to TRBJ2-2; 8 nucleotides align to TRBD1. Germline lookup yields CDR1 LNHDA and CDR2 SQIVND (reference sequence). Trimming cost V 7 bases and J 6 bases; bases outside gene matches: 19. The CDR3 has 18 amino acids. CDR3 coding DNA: TGTGCCAGTATCCCCAGGGTGTCCGACAGGGGTGAGCCCGGGGAGCTGTTTTTT. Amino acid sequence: CASIPRVSDRGEPGELFF.

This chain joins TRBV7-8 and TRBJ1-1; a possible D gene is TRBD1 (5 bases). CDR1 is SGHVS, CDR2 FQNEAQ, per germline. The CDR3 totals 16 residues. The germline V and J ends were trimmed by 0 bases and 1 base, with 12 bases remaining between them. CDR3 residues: CASSLARQGGNTEAFF. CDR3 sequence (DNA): TGTGCCAGCAGCTTAGCGCGGCAGGGAGGGAACACTGAAGCTTTCTTT.

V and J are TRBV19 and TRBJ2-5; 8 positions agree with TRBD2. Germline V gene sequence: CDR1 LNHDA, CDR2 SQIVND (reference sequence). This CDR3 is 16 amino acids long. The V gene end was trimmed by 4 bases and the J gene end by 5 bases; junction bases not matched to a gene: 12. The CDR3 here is CASSTKGLGVGETQYF. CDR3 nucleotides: TGTGCCAGTAGTACCAAGGGACTAGGAGTGGGCGAGACCCAGTACTTC.

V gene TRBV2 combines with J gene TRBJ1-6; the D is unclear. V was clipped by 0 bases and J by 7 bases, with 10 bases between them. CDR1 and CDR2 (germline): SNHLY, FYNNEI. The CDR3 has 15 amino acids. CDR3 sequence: CASSEAALGNSPLHF. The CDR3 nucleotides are TGTGCCAGCAGTGAAGCAGCCCTCGGGAATTCACCCCTCCACTTT. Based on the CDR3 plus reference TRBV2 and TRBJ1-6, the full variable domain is EPEVTQTPSHQVTQMGQEVILRCVPISNHLYFYWYRQILGQKVEFLVSFYNNEISEKSEIFDDQFSVERPDGSNFTLKIRSTKLEDSAMYFCASSEAALGNSPLHFGNGTRLTVT.

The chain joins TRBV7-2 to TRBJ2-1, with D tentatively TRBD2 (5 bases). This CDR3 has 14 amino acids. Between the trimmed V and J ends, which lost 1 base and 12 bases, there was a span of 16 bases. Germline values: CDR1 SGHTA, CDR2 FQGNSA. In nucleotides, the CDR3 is TGTGCCAGCAGCTTAGGGACGGGGTACAACAGGCAGTTCTTC. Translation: CASSLGTGYNRQFF.

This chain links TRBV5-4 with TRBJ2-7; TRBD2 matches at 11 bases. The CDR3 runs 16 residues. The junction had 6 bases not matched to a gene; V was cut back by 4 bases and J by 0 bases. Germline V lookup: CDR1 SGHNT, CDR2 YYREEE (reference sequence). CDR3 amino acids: CASSPGTSGSSYEQYF. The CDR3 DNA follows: TGTGCCAGCAGCCCTGGGACTAGCGGAAGCTCCTACGAGCAGTACTTC. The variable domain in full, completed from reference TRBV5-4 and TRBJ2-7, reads ETGVTQSPTHLIKTRGQQVTLRCSSQSGHNTVSWYQQALGQGPQFIFQYYREEENGRGNFPPRFSGLQFPNYSSELNVNALELDDSALYLCASSPGTSGSSYEQYFGPGTRLTVT.

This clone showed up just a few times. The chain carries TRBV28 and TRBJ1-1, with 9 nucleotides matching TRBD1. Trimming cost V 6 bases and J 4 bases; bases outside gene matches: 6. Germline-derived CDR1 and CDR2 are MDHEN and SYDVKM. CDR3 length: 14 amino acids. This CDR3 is CASRSTGGATEAFF. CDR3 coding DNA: TGTGCCAGCAGATCCACAGGGGGCGCCACTGAAGCTTTCTTT.

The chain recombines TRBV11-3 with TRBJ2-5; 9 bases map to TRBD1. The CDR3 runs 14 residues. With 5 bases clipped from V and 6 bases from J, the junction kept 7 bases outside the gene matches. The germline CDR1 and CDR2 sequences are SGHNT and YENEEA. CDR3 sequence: CASSTDRGGKTQYF. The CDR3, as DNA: TGTGCCAGCAGCACTGACAGGGGGGGGAAGACCCAGTACTTC.

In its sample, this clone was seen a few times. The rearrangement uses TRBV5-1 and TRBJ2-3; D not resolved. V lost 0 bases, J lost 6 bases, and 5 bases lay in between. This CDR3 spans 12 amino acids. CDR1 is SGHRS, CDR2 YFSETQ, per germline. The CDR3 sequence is CASSLDLDTQYF. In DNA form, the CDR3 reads TGCGCCAGCAGCTTGGACTTGGATACGCAGTATTTT.

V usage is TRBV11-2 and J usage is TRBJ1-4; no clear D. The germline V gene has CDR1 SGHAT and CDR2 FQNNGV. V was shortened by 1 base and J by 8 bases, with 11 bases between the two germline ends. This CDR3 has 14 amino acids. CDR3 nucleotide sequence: TGTGCCAGCAGCTTAGCGGCCGACGGGGAAAAACTGTTTTTT. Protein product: CASSLAADGEKLFF.

The CDR3 nucleotides read TGTGCCAGCAGCCCCGGGACAGGGTGGAATGAGCAGTTCTTC. This codes for CASSPGTGWNEQFF. The chain combines TRBV7-2 with TRBJ2-1, with 9 bases fitting TRBD1. This CDR3 is built from 14 residues. Germline CDR1 SGHTA, CDR2 FQGNSA. The V gene end was trimmed by 5 bases and the J gene end by 7 bases; junction bases not matched to a gene: 6. The entire variable domain, with the rest obtained from reference TRBV7-2 and TRBJ2-1, is as follows: GAGVSQSPSNKVTEKGKDVELRCDPISGHTALYWYRQSLGQGLEFLIYFQGNSAPDKSGLPSDRFSAERTGGSVSTLTIQRTQQEDSAVYLCASSPGTGWNEQFFGPGTRLTVL.

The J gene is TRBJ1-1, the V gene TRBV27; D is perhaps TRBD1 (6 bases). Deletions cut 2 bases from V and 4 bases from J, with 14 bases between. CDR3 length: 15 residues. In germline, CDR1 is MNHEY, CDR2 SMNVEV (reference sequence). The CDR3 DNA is TGTGCCAGCAGTTTAGGTAGGGGGGGCGGCACTGAAGCTTTCTTT. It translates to CASSLGRGGGTEAFF.